These T cell receptor beta chains were read from a single sample in a study of T cell changes during pregnancy in multiple sclerosis. Repertoires were generated with immunoSEQ multiplex PCR, while TCRdb's copy carries only in-frame clones and drops some. This table has 60,000 to 85,000 clones, 75% to 95% appearing once. Specimen: peripheral blood, collected in the first trimester of pregnancy. Source of these receptors: a female donor with multiple sclerosis, enrolled in a pregnancy study. The CDR3 runs from the conserved cysteine through the conserved F or W. The D gene is left open where the match is weak. The size field is filled for only some rows; it gives once, few, many or a size class.

TRBJ1-2	-	TRBD1	TRBV30	TGTGCCTGGGGGACAGGGGGCATCTATGGCTACACCTTC	CAWGTGGIYGYTF
TRBJ1-5	-	-	TRBV15	TGTGCCACCAGCATTTCGTATAGCAATCAGCCCCAGCATTTT	CATSISYSNQPQHF
TRBJ1-4	few	-	TRBV5-1	TGCGCCAGCAGCTTGGTACAGGGCGGAAAACTGTTTTTT	CASSLVQGGKLFF
TRBJ2-1	-	TRBD2	TRBV29-1	TGCAGCGTTGAATCCGTACTAGCGGAGACTTCGTTCTTC	CSVESVLAETSFF
TRBJ2-7	-	-	TRBV14	TGTGCCAGCAGCCAGGCGTCCGGGACTCCACAATACTACGAGCAGTACTTC	CASSQASGTPQYYEQYF
TRBJ1-2	-	TRBD1	TRBV11-2	TGTGCCAGCAGCTTAGGCCCCGGACAGGGGAACTATGGCTACACCTTC	CASSLGPGQGNYGYTF
TRBJ1-3	-	TRBD1	TRBV10-3	TGTGCCATCTCCCGGGACAGAGATTTAAACACCATATATTTT	CAISRDRDLNTIYF
TRBJ2-5	-	-	TRBV5-1	TGCGCCAGCAGCTTGGATGGACTTCCTCAAGAGACCCAGTACTTC	CASSLDGLPQETQYF
TRBJ1-4	-	-	TRBV18	TGTGCCAGCTCCCTGGGGCCGCTAAATGAAAAACTGTTTTTT	CASSLGPLNEKLFF
TRBJ2-7	-	TRBD2	TRBV10-3	TGTGCCATCAGTGAGGCGGGAGTGGCCTACGAGCAGTACTTC	CAISEAGVAYEQYF